The T cell receptor beta chain described here comes from a study of CD8+ T cells in alopecia areata. Study-wide background: Treated individuals took tofacitinib by mouth, 5 to 10 mg twice daily.

Stated treatment: oral pan-JAK inhibitor, 5-10 mg twice daily. As to this clone: The same CDR3 can be traced to other DNA sequences in this sample.

Extraction and reverse transcription of RNA yielded cDNA as the sequencing template. Assay used: immunoSEQ multiplex PCR; TCRdb lists only in-frame clones, some missing. The profile covers around 270,000 clones, with more than 45% appearing a single time and less than 2% taken by the ten largest. The receptor was derived from a human donor with alopecia areata. Sequencing was performed on CD4+ T cells sorted from blood, taken at week 24, from a patient treated with tofacitinib.

This chain's CDR3 is CASSLGGTENTEAFF. CDR3 nucleotide sequence: TGCGCCAGCAGCTTGGGAGGGACAGAGAACACTGAAGCTTTCTTT. The chain uses TRBV5-1 and TRBJ1-1; 7 nucleotides align to TRBD1. Germline values: CDR1 SGHRS, CDR2 YFSETQ. This CDR3 is built from 15 residues. The trim removed 0 bases at V and 1 base at J, leaving 3 bases unmatched.